The 3 T cell receptor beta chains given below trace back to one sample, sequenced in a study of T cells after yellow fever vaccination. TCRdb redid the calling of the 5' RACE reads with MiXCR, one entry per CDR3 protein. The table includes 250,000 to 300,000 distinct CDR3 sequences, roughly 13% detected once. The sequenced sample was CD4+ T cells sorted from PBMCs, obtained 45 days after the yellow fever booster vaccination. The receptors were gathered from a man aged 25 to 40 who received the YFV17D yellow fever vaccine.

In this sample, this clonotype turned up a few times. The V call is TRBV7-6, the J call TRBJ2-7; D possibly matches TRBD1 or TRBD2 (6 bases each). This CDR3 region has 14 residues. Germline V lookup: CDR1 SGHVS, CDR2 FNYEAQ. V gave up 4 bases and J gave up 7 bases, with 17 bases separating them. In DNA form, the CDR3 reads TGTGCCAGCAGCTCCAGACCGGGGGCGGATGAGCAGTACTTC. It is translated as CASSSRPGADEQYF.

This sequence joins TRBV12-3 or TRBV12-4 and TRBJ2-7; D gene ambiguous. With 6 bases removed from V and 2 bases from J, the gap between germline ends came to 8 bases. The length of the CDR3 is 12 residues. CDR3 sequence: CASSTTTYEQYF. In DNA, the CDR3 is TGTGCCAGCAGCACTACCACCTACGAGCAGTACTTC.

The V call is TRBV25-1, the J call TRBJ2-7; D call uncertain. CDR1 and CDR2 (germline): MGHDK, SYGVNS. This CDR3 has 13 residues. The V and J ends lost 4 bases and 2 bases respectively, with 9 bases between them. The chain's CDR3 is CASSAYPAYEQYF. The CDR3 region has the DNA TGTGCCAGCAGTGCTTACCCCGCCTACGAGCAGTACTTC.